The rows below give T cell receptor beta chains drawn from one sample of a study of CD8 T cells in Susac syndrome. TCRdb passed the immunoSEQ multiplex PCR reads through MiXCR, listing each CDR3 protein once. The sample has fewer than 85,000 distinct CDR3 sequences; about 95% are singletons. The specimen was CD8+ T cells from PBMCs. These TCRs come from a human donor with multiple sclerosis. Both conserved end residues are part of each CDR3. Some rows have no size entry. The others give once, few or many, or a class for an expanded clone.

v_gene: TRBV6-5
j_gene: TRBJ1-4
abundance: NA
CDR3aa: CASSYSPGPPNEKLFF

v_gene: TRBV9
j_gene: TRBJ2-3
abundance: NA
CDR3aa: CASSVNGASTDTQYF

v_gene: TRBV29-1
j_gene: TRBJ1-2
abundance: NA
CDR3aa: CSVQGAYGYTF

v_gene: TRBV11-2
j_gene: TRBJ2-7
abundance: NA
CDR3aa: CASSLGSAGYEQYF

v_gene: TRBV27
j_gene: TRBJ1-2
abundance: NA
CDR3aa: CASSLTEEGFYYGYTF

v_gene: TRBV12-3/TRBV12-4
j_gene: TRBJ2-2
abundance: NA
CDR3aa: CASSTGGTTGELFF

v_gene: TRBV19
j_gene: TRBJ2-7
abundance: NA
CDR3aa: CASSFADSEYYEQYF

v_gene: TRBV9
j_gene: TRBJ2-1
abundance: NA
CDR3aa: CASSASGSGPWWDNEQFF

v_gene: TRBV29-1
j_gene: TRBJ1-1
abundance: NA
CDR3aa: CSVEVPALGNTEAFF

v_gene: TRBV20-1
j_gene: TRBJ2-1
abundance: once
CDR3aa: CSARPRDRPVGEQFF

v_gene: TRBV29-1
j_gene: TRBJ2-1
abundance: NA
CDR3aa: CSVVGRGLGEPSYNEQFF

v_gene: TRBV9
j_gene: TRBJ2-1
abundance: NA
CDR3aa: CASSPRPGPDNEQFF

v_gene: TRBV7-8
j_gene: TRBJ1-1
abundance: NA
CDR3aa: CASSLPGTVLNTEAFF

v_gene: TRBV5-6
j_gene: TRBJ2-7
abundance: NA
CDR3aa: CASSFGTSNEQYF

v_gene: TRBV7-9
j_gene: TRBJ1-2
abundance: NA
CDR3aa: CASSSTGAGYTF

v_gene: TRBV29-1
j_gene: TRBJ2-1
abundance: NA
CDR3aa: CSVTPLVGRVDEQFF

v_gene: TRBV29-1
j_gene: TRBJ1-1
abundance: NA
CDR3aa: CSVTPTPATEAFF

v_gene: TRBV19
j_gene: TRBJ2-7
abundance: NA
CDR3aa: CASRGDRGYSTSYEQYF

v_gene: TRBV3-1
j_gene: TRBJ2-7
abundance: NA
CDR3aa: CASSQPGSGSYEQYF

v_gene: TRBV5-1
j_gene: TRBJ1-1
abundance: NA
CDR3aa: CASSHNQVNTEAFF

v_gene: TRBV19
j_gene: TRBJ2-2
abundance: NA
CDR3aa: CASSMVGDTGELFF

v_gene: TRBV27
j_gene: TRBJ2-1
abundance: NA
CDR3aa: CASSLTTGGNEQFF

v_gene: TRBV2
j_gene: TRBJ2-1
abundance: NA
CDR3aa: CASSELGSLSNNEQFF

v_gene: TRBV7-9
j_gene: TRBJ2-3
abundance: NA
CDR3aa: CASSFPEDTQYF

v_gene: TRBV14
j_gene: TRBJ2-7
abundance: NA
CDR3aa: CASSQVGGDTYEQYF

v_gene: TRBV6-5
j_gene: TRBJ1-2
abundance: NA
CDR3aa: CASSYRGDGYTF

v_gene: TRBV13
j_gene: TRBJ1-1
abundance: NA
CDR3aa: CASLTGNTEAFF

v_gene: TRBV5-1
j_gene: TRBJ2-1
abundance: NA
CDR3aa: CASSPDRFLDEQFF

v_gene: TRBV27
j_gene: TRBJ2-7
abundance: NA
CDR3aa: CASSLANDYEQYF

v_gene: TRBV6-6
j_gene: TRBJ2-2
abundance: once
CDR3aa: CASCSGTGELFF

v_gene: TRBV19
j_gene: TRBJ1-5
abundance: once
CDR3aa: CASSQVPYSNQPQHF

v_gene: TRBV6-6
j_gene: TRBJ2-7
abundance: NA
CDR3aa: CASSYPGQPLHYEQYF

v_gene: TRBV15
j_gene: TRBJ1-1
abundance: NA
CDR3aa: CATSRDKGSTEAFF

v_gene: TRBV4-3
j_gene: TRBJ1-3
abundance: NA
CDR3aa: CASSPGAVSGNTIYF

v_gene: TRBV3-1
j_gene: TRBJ2-7
abundance: NA
CDR3aa: CASSQDVSPYEQYF

v_gene: TRBV6-5
j_gene: TRBJ1-2
abundance: NA
CDR3aa: CASSIQGGSDGYTF

v_gene: TRBV29-1
j_gene: TRBJ2-1
abundance: NA
CDR3aa: CSVEGGTSSYNEQFF

v_gene: TRBV5-6
j_gene: TRBJ2-5
abundance: NA
CDR3aa: CASSEWPGLGETQYF

v_gene: TRBV7-9
j_gene: TRBJ2-1
abundance: NA
CDR3aa: CASSPRGGLAYNEQFF

v_gene: TRBV30
j_gene: TRBJ2-3
abundance: NA
CDR3aa: CAWSAGTAGGTDTQYF

v_gene: TRBV27
j_gene: TRBJ1-1
abundance: NA
CDR3aa: CASSIRDRVMNTEAFF

v_gene: TRBV12-3/TRBV12-4
j_gene: TRBJ1-5
abundance: few
CDR3aa: CASSYYSNQPQHF